Shown below are 29 T cell receptor beta chains from a single sample sequenced in a study of identical twins. Using its own MiXCR run on the 5' RACE reads, TCRdb lists one record per CDR3 protein. The sample has about 660,000 distinct CDR3 sequences, 8.6% seen once. The data also belong to a second study, concerning yellow fever vaccine responses in identical twins.

Input material: PBMCs. All receptors derive from a woman in her late teens or twenties in good health.

The chain couples TRBV6-5 to TRBJ2-7; no definite D call. V dropped 0 bases and J dropped 3 bases, with 15 bases sitting between them. The CDR3 spans 16 residues. Germline loops: CDR1 MNHEY, CDR2 SVGAGI. CDR3 protein: CASSYSKVEGHYEQYF. DNA of the CDR3: TGTGCCAGCAGTTACTCGAAGGTAGAAGGCCACTACGAGCAGTACTTC.

This clonotype showed up just a few times. The CDR3 nucleotides read TGTGCCAGCAGCTTAGGGAATGCAGATACGCAGTATTTT. It codes for CASSLGNADTQYF. J is TRBJ2-3 and V is TRBV7-9; no definite D call. Germline V lookup: CDR1 SEHNR, CDR2 FQNEAQ (reference sequence). With 1 base removed from V and 4 bases from J, the gap between germline ends came to 6 bases. CDR3 length: 13 residues.

This clonotype showed up many times. The junction shows a germline mismatch at one end, possibly a read error. The CDR3 here is CSVDLAGGPLF. The CDR3 nucleotides read TGCAGCGTTGATCTAGCGGGAGGCCCACTTTTT. V is TRBV29-1 and J is TRBJ2-3, with 11 bases aligning to TRBD2. The germline V gene has CDR1 SQVTM and CDR2 ANQGSEA. The CDR3 covers 11 residues.

Only a few counts were recorded for this clonotype. The chain links TRBV7-2 to TRBJ2-7, with a weak D call TRBD2 (6 bases). Trimming removed 5 bases from V and 6 bases from J, with 14 bases in between. CDR1 and CDR2 (germline): SGHTA, FQGNSA. The CDR3 runs to 13 residues. The CDR3 loop reads CASSASRGAEQYF. CDR3 DNA sequence: TGTGCCAGCAGCGCATCTCGCGGGGCCGAGCAGTACTTC.

Here the CDR3 reads CASSFRAGGRGTQYF. The CDR3 region has the DNA TGTGCCAGCAGCTTTCGAGCGGGGGGGCGGGGTACGCAGTATTTT. The chain employs TRBV7-2 and TRBJ2-3, with TRBD2 matching over 10 bases. Looked up from germline, CDR1 is SGHTA and CDR2 is FQGNSA. Trimming took 3 bases from V and 8 from J; bases not matched to a gene: 8. The CDR3 is 15 amino acids.

In its sample, this clonotype was seen many times. This chain connects TRBV29-1 to TRBJ2-7; TRBD1 might be the D (5 bases). V was cut by 6 bases and J by 4 bases, with 10 bases left in between. The V gene's germline CDR1 is SQVTM and CDR2 ANQGSEA. The CDR3 is 11 amino acids. The CDR3 DNA is TGCAGCGTCACAGCAGGGTACGAGCAGTACTTC. Amino acids: CSVTAGYEQYF.

Only a few counts were recorded for this clonotype. This chain uses TRBV5-1 with TRBJ2-7, with D maybe TRBD1 (6 bases). The length of the CDR3 is 15 residues. V was clipped by 4 bases and J by 3 bases, with 17 bases between them. Looked up from germline, CDR1 is SGHRS and CDR2 is YFSETQ. The CDR3, as DNA: TGCGCCAGCAGCCCTGAGGGGGTCCTAGGCTACGAGCAGTACTTC. Protein sequence: CASSPEGVLGYEQYF.

V is TRBV19 and J is TRBJ2-1; TRBD2 matches 10 bases. The CDR3 contains 16 residues. The germline V gene encodes CDR1 LNHDA and CDR2 SQIVND (reference sequence). V lost 3 bases to trimming and J lost 4 bases; unmatched junction nucleotides: 6. CDR3 bases: TGTGCCAGTAGTATCCGACTAGCGGGCTTTTACAATGAGCAGTTCTTC. Protein: CASSIRLAGFYNEQFF.

The chain is built from TRBV4-2 and TRBJ2-1; either TRBD1 or TRBD2 may supply D (5 bases each). The CDR3 consists of 15 residues. The germline gives CDR1 LGHNA, CDR2 YNFKEQ. V dropped 3 bases and J dropped 2 bases, with 11 bases sitting between them. The CDR3 sequence is CASSHDRDPYNEQFF. CDR3 DNA: TGTGCCAGCAGCCATGACCGGGACCCCTACAATGAGCAGTTCTTC.

The chain is built from TRBV29-1 and TRBJ2-7, with D perhaps being TRBD1 or TRBD2 (5 bases each). V was cut by 7 bases and J by 3 bases, with 13 bases left in between. This CDR3 has 12 residues. Germline V lookup: CDR1 SQVTM, CDR2 ANQGSEA. CDR3 nucleotide sequence: TGCAGCGCGTGGGGACCGAACTACGAGCAGTACTTC. Translation gives CSAWGPNYEQYF.

V gene TRBV5-5 combines with J gene TRBJ2-4; D not resolved. Germline CDR1 and CDR2: SGHKS and YYEKEE (reference sequence). The V and J ends lost 4 bases and 5 bases respectively, with 10 bases between them. The CDR3 runs to 13 residues. This CDR3 reads CASSPGPENIQYF. The DNA of the CDR3 is TGTGCCAGCAGCCCAGGTCCGGAAAACATTCAGTACTTC.

Remarks on this clonotype: Germline and junction disagree at one end, which may indicate a read error. CDR3 residues: CTSSLGGGFYGANVLTF. As DNA, the CDR3 is TGTACCAGCAGTTTAGGCGGAGGGTTTTATGGGGCCAACGTCCTGACTTTC. The V and J genes are TRBV13 and TRBJ2-6; tentative D call: TRBD2 (6 bases). Germline loops: CDR1 PRHDT, CDR2 FYEKMQ (reference sequence). The CDR3 consists of 17 residues.

J is TRBJ2-1 and V is TRBV20-1; 9 positions agree with TRBD2. There are 15 residues in the CDR3. Germline V gives CDR1 DFQATT, CDR2 SNEGSKA (reference sequence). V lost 3 bases, J lost 8 bases, and 11 bases stayed unmatched. CDR3 DNA: TGCAGTGCTAGGGATCTTAGCGGGAGTGCCGATGAGCAGTTCTTC. Translating it yields CSARDLSGSADEQFF.

This clonotype has at least ten counts. The CDR3 nucleotides are TGTGCCAGCAGTCTAATACTGCAGAATACGCAGTATTTT. Translation gives CASSLILQNTQYF. The chain couples TRBV7-9 to TRBJ2-3; D ambiguous. Germline V lookup: CDR1 SEHNR, CDR2 FQNEAQ (reference sequence). The germline V and J ends were trimmed by 6 bases and 7 bases, with 14 bases remaining between them. This CDR3 region has 13 residues. The whole variable domain, filled in from reference TRBV7-9 and TRBJ2-3, reads DTGVSQNPRHKITKRGQNVTFRCDPISEHNRLYWYRQTLGQGPEFLTYFQNEAQLEKSRLLSDRFSAERPKGSFSTLEIQRTEQGDSAMYLCASSLILQNTQYFGPGTRLTVL.

The table lists this clonotype with a few counts. This chain joins TRBV28 and TRBJ2-3; weak D call: TRBD2 (6 bases). This CDR3 is 14 amino acids long. V lost 4 bases and J lost 3, with 11 bases in between. Germline loops: CDR1 MDHEN, CDR2 SYDVKM. For the CDR3, the DNA is TGTGCCAGCAGTTCCCCCCGGGGGACAGATACGCAGTATTTT. Translation gives CASSSPRGTDTQYF.

The V and J genes are TRBV29-1 and TRBJ2-5; D is perhaps TRBD2 (7 bases). CDR1 and CDR2 (germline): SQVTM, ANQGSEA. The CDR3 is 14 amino acids. Trimming took off 4 bases at V and 2 bases at J, with 14 bases between the two ends. CDR3 sequence reads: CSVVRGARQETQYF. In DNA, the CDR3 is TGCAGCGTTGTCCGGGGGGCGAGGCAAGAGACCCAGTACTTC. Complete variable domain (other parts from reference TRBV29-1 and TRBJ2-5): SAVISQKPSRDICQRGTSLTIQCQVDSQVTMMFWYRQQPGQSLTLIATANQGSEATYESGFVIDKFPISRPNLTFSTLTVSNMSPEDSSIYLCSVVRGARQETQYFGPGTRLLVL.

This clonotype was recorded a few times. The limits of the CDR3 on the DNA are not certain, so only TCRdb's listed CDR3 is given. This chain links TRBV5-6 with TRBJ2-7; the table names TRBD1, a call not compared with the DNA. Including both end residues, the CDR3 is 13 amino acids long. Germline lookup yields CDR1 SGHDT and CDR2 YYEEEE. This CDR3 is CASSWGQGSGAYF.

In its sample, this clonotype was seen a few times. The chain links TRBV11-3 to TRBJ2-1; tentative D call: TRBD2 (5 bases). The CDR3 totals 14 residues. V was trimmed by 0 bases and J by 9 bases, leaving 12 bases between them. Germline V gives CDR1 SGHNT, CDR2 YENEEA. CDR3 in amino acids: CASSLDLGGGEQFF. The CDR3 bases are TGTGCCAGCAGCTTAGATCTTGGAGGAGGTGAGCAGTTCTTC.

This clonotype showed up many times. This chain connects TRBV6-4 to TRBJ2-3, with D unclear. The CDR3 covers 13 residues. The germline V gene encodes CDR1 MRHNA and CDR2 SNTAGT. Trimming pared 5 bases from V and 0 bases from J, leaving 6 bases between. CDR3 region: CASSTTSTDTQYF. The CDR3 DNA reads as TGTGCCAGCAGTACGACTAGCACAGATACGCAGTATTTT.

This clonotype was seen more than once but under ten times. The rearrangement links TRBV24-1 to TRBJ2-2; possibly TRBD2 for D (6 bases). V was shortened by 3 bases and J by 9 bases, with 16 bases between the two germline ends. The germline gives CDR1 KGHDR, CDR2 SFDVKD. The CDR3 extends over 15 amino acids. The CDR3 is CATSDPGLIGWELFF. CDR3 in DNA: TGTGCCACCAGTGATCCCGGACTAATTGGTTGGGAGCTGTTTTTT.

The chain recombines TRBV11-3 with TRBJ1-6, with 7 bases fitting TRBD1. This CDR3 is 14 amino acids long. The germline CDR1 and CDR2 sequences are SGHNT and YENEEA. After removal of 5 bases from V and 6 bases from J, the junction contained 4 bases not matched to a gene. CDR3 DNA: TGTGCCAGCAGCCGGGACAGTCTTAATTCACCCCTCCACTTT. It codes for CASSRDSLNSPLHF.

This clonotype was seen a handful of times. The chain recombines TRBV29-1 with TRBJ2-7, with TRBD2 matching over 10 bases. The V segment lost 2 bases and the J segment 4 bases; nucleotides outside the gene matches: 8. Germline CDR1 and CDR2: SQVTM and ANQGSEA. This CDR3 has 15 amino acids. This CDR3 reads CSVERGGTSDYEQYF. The CDR3 DNA follows: TGCAGCGTTGAAAGAGGGGGGACTAGCGATTACGAGCAGTACTTC.

This clonotype was counted between two and nine times. DNA of the CDR3: TGTGCCAGCAGCGTAGATGCGCGTTTCCACGAGCAGTACTTC. Residues: CASSVDARFHEQYF. This chain connects TRBV9 to TRBJ2-7; D is ambiguous. V gave up 0 bases and J gave up 5 bases, with 12 bases separating them. The CDR3 covers 14 residues. Germline CDR1 is SGDLS and CDR2 is YYNGEE.

A few counts support this clonotype. The chain combines TRBV29-1 with TRBJ2-5; the D is unclear. CDR3 length: 14 amino acids. Trimming took 3 bases from V and 5 from J, leaving 16 bases between them. In germline, CDR1 is SQVTM, CDR2 ANQGSEA. The CDR3 nucleotides are TGCAGCGTTGATAGCCGTCTAGAGGTGGAGACCCAGTACTTC. Its translation is CSVDSRLEVETQYF.

The chain is built from TRBV6-1 and TRBJ2-1; 8 positions agree with TRBD2. The junction had 10 bases not matched to a gene; V was cut back by 8 bases and J by 7 bases. CDR1 MNHNS and CDR2 SASEGT come from the germline V gene. This CDR3 is 14 amino acids long. For the CDR3, the DNA is TGTGCCAGCCTCGACGGGGGGGCCTCGAATGAGCAGTTCTTC. This encodes CASLDGGASNEQFF.

The V call is TRBV6-5, the J call TRBJ2-7; D not resolved. V was cut by 2 bases and J by 7 bases, with 15 bases left in between. The CDR3 runs to 14 residues. Germline CDR1 MNHEY, CDR2 SVGAGI. The CDR3 region has the DNA TGTGCCAGCAGTTACAGGGTTCTATCCTTTGAGCAGTACTTC. Translating gives CASSYRVLSFEQYF.

The V call is TRBV7-2, the J call TRBJ2-1; 9 bases align to TRBD2. This CDR3 has 17 residues. The trim removed 5 bases at V and 4 bases at J, leaving 12 bases unmatched. Germline V lookup: CDR1 SGHTA, CDR2 FQGNSA. The CDR3 spells CASSPLGRGGLYNEQFF. In DNA, the CDR3 is TGTGCCAGCAGCCCCCTAGGGCGGGGGGGCCTATACAATGAGCAGTTCTTC. The full variable domain, with the rest looked up from reference TRBV7-2 and TRBJ2-1, is GAGVSQSPSNKVTEKGKDVELRCDPISGHTALYWYRQSLGQGLEFLIYFQGNSAPDKSGLPSDRFSAERTGGSVSTLTIQRTQQEDSAVYLCASSPLGRGGLYNEQFFGPGTRLTVL.

The chain recombines TRBV15 with TRBJ2-1, with TRBD2 matching over 11 bases. The V segment lost 1 base and the J segment 8 bases; nucleotides outside the gene matches: 7. The CDR3 loop spans 16 amino acids. Per germline, CDR1 LNHNV and CDR2 YYDKDF (reference sequence). This CDR3 is CATSRVTSGASYEQFF. CDR3 coding DNA: TGTGCCACCAGCAGAGTGACTAGCGGGGCTAGCTATGAGCAGTTCTTC. Full variable domain (outside the CDR3, taken from reference TRBV15 and TRBJ2-1): DAMVIQNPRYQVTQFGKPVTLSCSQTLNHNVMYWYQQKSSQAPKLLFHYYDKDFNNEADTPDNFQSRRPNTSFCFLDIRSPGLGDTAMYLCATSRVTSGASYEQFFGPGTRLTVL.

This clonotype was counted only a few times. V gene TRBV20-1 combines with J gene TRBJ2-1, with a possible D match to TRBD1 (6 bases). In germline, CDR1 is DFQATT, CDR2 SNEGSKA (reference sequence). The CDR3 is 14 residues long. V lost 4 bases and J 4 bases, leaving 14 bases between the germline ends. Here the CDR3 reads CSANNRATYNEQFF. The CDR3 region has the DNA TGCAGTGCTAATAACAGGGCTACGTACAATGAGCAGTTCTTC.